The clone carrying this T cell receptor beta chain was seen repeatedly, ten times or more. This sample is drawn from a study of Graves' ophthalmopathy and Graves' hyperthyroidism. About the research overall: Peripheral blood sampling occurred at initial diagnosis, before any treatment.

Trimming left V 6 bases short and J 1 base short, with 7 bases between. The germline V gene encodes CDR1 LNHDA and CDR2 SQIVND (reference sequence). CDR3 length equals 13 residues. TCR beta CDR3 amplification used RNA transcripts. A first-round RT-PCR used HTBI primers, followed by a second-round multiplex PCR. TCRdb ran MiXCR on the multiplex PCR reads and lists one entry per CDR3 protein. The data hold under 250,000 distinct CDR3 sequences, with roughly 29% observed a single time. The TCR was taken from a man aged 50-60 years with Graves' ophthalmopathy. The rearrangement uses TRBV19 and TRBJ1-5, with D hard to call. The material sequenced was peripheral blood. As DNA, the CDR3 is TGTGCCAGTAGCCGAGAGAGCAATCAGCCCCAGCATTTT. Translation: CASSRESNQPQHF. Full variable domain (rest looked up from reference TRBV19 and TRBJ1-5): DGGITQSPKYLFRKEGQNVTLSCEQNLNHDAMYWYRQDPGQGLRLIYYSQIVNDFQKGDIAEGYSVSREKKESFPLTVTSAQKNPTAFYLCASSRESNQPQHFGDGTRLSIL.